This TCR beta chain was recovered during a study of technical replicates of blood from four donors. Trimming shortened V by 7 bases and J by 0 bases, and 10 bases separated the two germline ends. CDR1 is MNHNY and CDR2 is SVGAGI in the germline V gene (reference sequence). The length of the CDR3 is 14 residues. Measured with immunoSEQ multiplex PCR; TCRdb has only the in-frame clones, and not every one. The repertoire holds about 44,000 clones, with over 95% as singletons. This clone is a singleton in its sample. This clonotype originated in a human donor in good health. V and J are TRBV6-6 and TRBJ1-3, with D perhaps matching TRBD1 (5 bases). Sequencing was performed on T cells isolated from PBMCs. The CDR3 DNA reads TGTGCCAGCACCAGCCAGGGCTCTGGAAACACCATATATTTT. Its translation is CASTSQGSGNTIYF.